This is a list of T cell receptor beta chains from one sample in a study of PD-L1 blockade in urothelial cancer. The protocol was immunoSEQ multiplex PCR, while the TCRdb copy is restricted to in-frame clones and leaves out a portion. The sample shows 85,000 to 100,000 clones, around 86% of them seen only once. Sequenced here: PBMCs, sampled around atezolizumab (anti-PD-L1) treatment. Receptors originate from a man aged 60-69 years with urothelial cancer. Both conserved end residues are part of each CDR3. Each record gives: CDR3 DNA, CDR3 protein, V gene, D gene, J gene, clone size. A D gene is named only where the DNA matches it firmly. The size field is filled for only some rows; it gives once, few, many or a size class.

CDR3nt: TGTGCCAGCAGAGGGGGGGGGTTGGACCAAGAGACCCAGTACTTC
CDR3aa: CASRGGGLDQETQYF
v_gene: TRBV5-4
d_gene: .
j_gene: TRBJ2-5
abundance: .

CDR3nt: TGCGCCAGCAGCCGCAGATCGCAGGGGGACTATGGCTACACCTTC
CDR3aa: CASSRRSQGDYGYTF
v_gene: TRBV4-3
d_gene: TRBD1
j_gene: TRBJ1-2
abundance: .

CDR3nt: TGCGCCAGCAGCGCGGGACTAGCGGGTCCCTACGAGCAGTACTTC
CDR3aa: CASSAGLAGPYEQYF
v_gene: TRBV5-1
d_gene: TRBD2
j_gene: TRBJ2-7
abundance: .

CDR3nt: TGCAGCGTTGAAGACCCACAGGGGGGGTTGGGAGAGCAGTACTTC
CDR3aa: CSVEDPQGGLGEQYF
v_gene: TRBV29-1
d_gene: .
j_gene: TRBJ2-7
abundance: .

CDR3nt: TGTGCCAGCGGACTGGAGTATGGCTACACCTTC
CDR3aa: CASGLEYGYTF
v_gene: TRBV9
d_gene: .
j_gene: TRBJ1-2
abundance: once

CDR3nt: TGTGCCAGCAGGGTTAGCGGGGGGGCGCACAATGAGCAGTTCTTC
CDR3aa: CASRVSGGAHNEQFF
v_gene: TRBV14
d_gene: TRBD2
j_gene: TRBJ2-1
abundance: .

CDR3nt: TGTGCCAGCAGTTACAGTTGGGACAGGACGGCCGAGCAGTACTTC
CDR3aa: CASSYSWDRTAEQYF
v_gene: TRBV6-5
d_gene: TRBD1
j_gene: TRBJ2-7
abundance: .

CDR3nt: TGTGCCAGCAAACAATTTTCTGGGGCCAACGTCCTGACTTTC
CDR3aa: CASKQFSGANVLTF
v_gene: TRBV18
d_gene: .
j_gene: TRBJ2-6
abundance: .

CDR3nt: TGTGCCACCTTACCGGGACAGGACACCGGGGAGCTGTTTTTT
CDR3aa: CATLPGQDTGELFF
v_gene: TRBV19
d_gene: TRBD1
j_gene: TRBJ2-2
abundance: .

CDR3nt: TGTGCCAGCAGTTACAACTCGGGACAGGGCTACGAGCAGTACTTC
CDR3aa: CASSYNSGQGYEQYF
v_gene: TRBV6-5
d_gene: TRBD1
j_gene: TRBJ2-7
abundance: .

CDR3nt: TGTGCCAGTAGTATTTTCTCGGGGATCGATACGCAGTATTTT
CDR3aa: CASSIFSGIDTQYF
v_gene: TRBV19
d_gene: .
j_gene: TRBJ2-3
abundance: .

CDR3nt: TGTGCCAGCTCACAGTCCAGGGACTACGAGCAGTACTTC
CDR3aa: CASSQSRDYEQYF
v_gene: TRBV27
d_gene: .
j_gene: TRBJ2-7
abundance: once

CDR3nt: TGCAGCGGCAGGGCAGGAGTTGGGGAGACCCAGTACTTC
CDR3aa: CSGRAGVGETQYF
v_gene: TRBV29-1
d_gene: .
j_gene: TRBJ2-5
abundance: .

CDR3nt: TGTGCCATCAGTGCCAGTGGGGGGGCGAGGGAGCAGTACTTC
CDR3aa: CAISASGGAREQYF
v_gene: TRBV10-3
d_gene: .
j_gene: TRBJ2-7
abundance: .

CDR3nt: TGTGCCAGCAGCCAACCTATGACAGGCTTCTCTGGAAACACCATATATTTT
CDR3aa: CASSQPMTGFSGNTIYF
v_gene: TRBV4-2
d_gene: .
j_gene: TRBJ1-3
abundance: .

CDR3nt: TGTGCCAGCAGCCCGGGACACCAAAGTAATGAGCAGTTCTTC
CDR3aa: CASSPGHQSNEQFF
v_gene: TRBV7-3
d_gene: .
j_gene: TRBJ2-1
abundance: .

CDR3nt: TGTGCCAGCAGGGCCGCGGGGGGCGAGCAGTACTTC
CDR3aa: CASRAAGGEQYF
v_gene: TRBV27
d_gene: TRBD2
j_gene: TRBJ2-7
abundance: few

CDR3nt: TGTGCCAGTAAAGCCTGGGACAGCTCTAACTATGGCTACACCTTC
CDR3aa: CASKAWDSSNYGYTF
v_gene: TRBV19
d_gene: TRBD1
j_gene: TRBJ1-2
abundance: .

CDR3nt: TGTGCCTGGAGTGTGTCTAGCGGGAGAGAGACCCAGTACTTC
CDR3aa: CAWSVSSGRETQYF
v_gene: TRBV30
d_gene: TRBD2
j_gene: TRBJ2-5
abundance: .

CDR3nt: TGCGCCAGCAGCGCCGGACAGGGCGGGAATGAGCAGTTCTTC
CDR3aa: CASSAGQGGNEQFF
v_gene: TRBV5-1
d_gene: TRBD1
j_gene: TRBJ2-1
abundance: .

CDR3nt: TGCGCCAGCAGTGAGGCCACCGGGACAGGGGTCATCGAGCAGTACTTC
CDR3aa: CASSEATGTGVIEQYF
v_gene: TRBV10-1
d_gene: TRBD1
j_gene: TRBJ2-7
abundance: .

CDR3nt: TGTGCCAGCAGTTTAGGTGGGAGGGGCCCCGTCGCGGAAGCTTTCTTT
CDR3aa: CASSLGGRGPVAEAFF
v_gene: TRBV28
d_gene: .
j_gene: TRBJ1-1
abundance: .

CDR3nt: TGTGCCAGCAGTGAGGCCCAGCACCCCCGGAGAGGCTACACCTTC
CDR3aa: CASSEAQHPRRGYTF
v_gene: TRBV2
d_gene: .
j_gene: TRBJ1-2
abundance: .

CDR3nt: TGTGCCAGCAGTTACTCGAAGCAGGGGAGCAATGAGCAGTTCTTC
CDR3aa: CASSYSKQGSNEQFF
v_gene: TRBV6-6
d_gene: .
j_gene: TRBJ2-1
abundance: .

CDR3nt: TGTGCCAGCAGACAGACAGGGGTAGAGACCCAGTACTTC
CDR3aa: CASRQTGVETQYF
v_gene: TRBV7-9
d_gene: TRBD1
j_gene: TRBJ2-5
abundance: .

CDR3nt: TGTGCCAGTAGTATAATCGGAGGCGACGAGCAGTACTTC
CDR3aa: CASSIIGGDEQYF
v_gene: TRBV19
d_gene: .
j_gene: TRBJ2-7
abundance: .

CDR3nt: TGTGCCAGCAGCGACCGGGACAGGGGCTACGAGCAGTACTTC
CDR3aa: CASSDRDRGYEQYF
v_gene: TRBV9
d_gene: TRBD1
j_gene: TRBJ2-7
abundance: .

CDR3nt: TGTGCCAGCAGAAAGGGGGAGAGAAGCCTTTTCTTT
CDR3aa: CASRKGERSLFF
v_gene: TRBV6-5
d_gene: .
j_gene: TRBJ1-1
abundance: .

CDR3nt: TGTGCCAGCAGCCGGGACAGTAACTACAATGAGCAGTTCTTC
CDR3aa: CASSRDSNYNEQFF
v_gene: TRBV14
d_gene: TRBD1
j_gene: TRBJ2-1
abundance: .

CDR3nt: TGTGCCAGCAGCGAGGGGACTAGCGCCTACCAAGAGACCCAGTACTTC
CDR3aa: CASSEGTSAYQETQYF
v_gene: TRBV9
d_gene: TRBD2
j_gene: TRBJ2-5
abundance: .

CDR3nt: TGTGCCAGCCGCACTAGCACAGATACGCAGTATTTT
CDR3aa: CASRTSTDTQYF
v_gene: TRBV2
d_gene: .
j_gene: TRBJ2-3
abundance: .

CDR3nt: TGTGCCAGCAGTGAGGCGGGACAGGGGGTCTCCTACGAGCAGTACTTC
CDR3aa: CASSEAGQGVSYEQYF
v_gene: TRBV25-1
d_gene: TRBD1
j_gene: TRBJ2-7
abundance: .

CDR3nt: TGTGCCAGCAGCTTAGAGCGGGCCCCCTACGAGCAGTACTTC
CDR3aa: CASSLERAPYEQYF
v_gene: TRBV11-1
d_gene: .
j_gene: TRBJ2-7
abundance: .

CDR3nt: TGTGCCAGCAACTATAACGGACTACGCCAAGAGACCCAGTACTTC
CDR3aa: CASNYNGLRQETQYF
v_gene: TRBV2
d_gene: .
j_gene: TRBJ2-5
abundance: once

CDR3nt: TGTGCCATCAACGGACAGGGGAGCACTGAAGCTTTCTTT
CDR3aa: CAINGQGSTEAFF
v_gene: TRBV10-3
d_gene: TRBD1
j_gene: TRBJ1-1
abundance: .

CDR3nt: TGTGCCAGTAGTAGTGTTCTGGGACAGGGGAATAATGGCAATCAGCCCCAGCATTTT
CDR3aa: CASSSVLGQGNNGNQPQHF
v_gene: TRBV19
d_gene: TRBD1
j_gene: TRBJ1-5
abundance: few

CDR3nt: TGTGCCAGCAGTGCGACAGGGACCTTCATGAACGAGCAGTACTTC
CDR3aa: CASSATGTFMNEQYF
v_gene: TRBV28
d_gene: TRBD1
j_gene: TRBJ2-7
abundance: .